This is a list of T cell receptor beta chains from one sample in a study of cytomegalovirus exposure and HLA in healthy donors. This table comes from immunoSEQ multiplex PCR, and its TCRdb copy is limited to in-frame clones, with some not included. Counted here are around 170,000 clones, approximately 88% occurring once; the ten biggest clones make up roughly 1.5%. The sample taken for sequencing was PBMCs. The receptors here all came from a woman aged 18 to 35 in good health and CMV-seronegative. CDR3s include the opening cysteine and the closing phenylalanine or tryptophan. Each record gives: J gene, V gene, D gene, clone size, CDR3 DNA, CDR3 protein. A D gene is named only where the DNA matches it firmly. Clone size is shown for a subset of rows, as once, few, many or a class of expanded clone.

j_call: TRBJ1-5; v_call: TRBV19; d_call: NA; clone_size: NA; cdr3_nt: TGTGCCAGTAGTAGGCAGAATAGCAATCAGCCCCAGCATTTT; cdr3_aa: CASSRQNSNQPQHF
j_call: TRBJ1-2; v_call: TRBV27; d_call: TRBD1; clone_size: NA; cdr3_nt: TGTGCCAGCAGCGGTGGGGACAGGGGATACGGCTACACCTTC; cdr3_aa: CASSGGDRGYGYTF
j_call: TRBJ1-2; v_call: TRBV6-1; d_call: NA; clone_size: NA; cdr3_nt: TGTGCCAGCACCGAGGGGGTTCCTAACTATGGCTACACCTTC; cdr3_aa: CASTEGVPNYGYTF
j_call: TRBJ2-4; v_call: TRBV28; d_call: NA; clone_size: NA; cdr3_nt: TGTGCCAGCAGTTTATCAGTTCTAGGCGTGCGGCGGAGAAACATTCAGTACTTC; cdr3_aa: CASSLSVLGVRRRNIQYF
j_call: TRBJ1-1; v_call: TRBV5-1; d_call: NA; clone_size: NA; cdr3_nt: TGCGCCAGCAGCTGGAGGGGAAAAACTGAAGCTTTCTTT; cdr3_aa: CASSWRGKTEAFF
j_call: TRBJ1-4; v_call: TRBV4-2; d_call: NA; clone_size: NA; cdr3_nt: TGTGCCAGCAGCCAAGAACGCGTCCGTAATGAAAAACTGTTTTTT; cdr3_aa: CASSQERVRNEKLFF
j_call: TRBJ1-4; v_call: TRBV28; d_call: NA; clone_size: once; cdr3_nt: TGTGCCAGCAGTTTATGGACAGAAAATGAAAAACTGTTTTTT; cdr3_aa: CASSLWTENEKLFF
j_call: TRBJ2-7; v_call: TRBV28; d_call: TRBD1; clone_size: NA; cdr3_nt: TGTGCCAGCACCCGAGCGGGGACAGGGTCCTACGAGCAGTACTTC; cdr3_aa: CASTRAGTGSYEQYF
j_call: TRBJ1-5; v_call: TRBV4-1; d_call: NA; clone_size: NA; cdr3_nt: TGCGCCAGCAGCCAAGCAGGGTCTTATCAGCCCCAGCATTTT; cdr3_aa: CASSQAGSYQPQHF
j_call: TRBJ1-1; v_call: TRBV4-2; d_call: NA; clone_size: NA; cdr3_nt: TGTGCCAGCAAACCCCCGACTGAGAACACTGAAGCTTTCTTT; cdr3_aa: CASKPPTENTEAFF
j_call: TRBJ2-7; v_call: TRBV10-3; d_call: NA; clone_size: NA; cdr3_nt: TGTGCCATCAGTGAGTCGACTCTTAGTCCCTACGAGCAGTACTTC; cdr3_aa: CAISESTLSPYEQYF
j_call: TRBJ1-2; v_call: TRBV9; d_call: TRBD1; clone_size: NA; cdr3_nt: TGTGCCAGCAGCGTATATGGGACAGGGGGAAAGGTTGGCTACACCTTC; cdr3_aa: CASSVYGTGGKVGYTF
j_call: TRBJ1-5; v_call: TRBV2; d_call: NA; clone_size: NA; cdr3_nt: TGTGCCAGCAGTGAGGAGGGGACCAATCAGCCCCAGCATTTT; cdr3_aa: CASSEEGTNQPQHF
j_call: TRBJ2-1; v_call: TRBV5-5; d_call: NA; clone_size: once; cdr3_nt: TGTGCCAGCAGCTTGGGACAGGAACTCTCCTACAATGAGCAGTTCTTC; cdr3_aa: CASSLGQELSYNEQFF
j_call: TRBJ1-2; v_call: TRBV6-7; d_call: NA; clone_size: once; cdr3_nt: TGTGCCAGCAGTTACTCGGACACATTGTGCTATGGCTACACCTTC; cdr3_aa: CASSYSDTLCYGYTF
j_call: TRBJ1-2; v_call: TRBV28; d_call: TRBD1; clone_size: NA; cdr3_nt: TGTGCCAGCAGTTTATCGGGTGTAGGGGGACAGAGTAAACCGAACTATGGCTACACCTTC; cdr3_aa: CASSLSGVGGQSKPNYGYTF
j_call: TRBJ1-2; v_call: TRBV7-9; d_call: NA; clone_size: NA; cdr3_nt: TGTGCCAGCAGCTCACAGGGATATGATGGCTACACCTTC; cdr3_aa: CASSSQGYDGYTF